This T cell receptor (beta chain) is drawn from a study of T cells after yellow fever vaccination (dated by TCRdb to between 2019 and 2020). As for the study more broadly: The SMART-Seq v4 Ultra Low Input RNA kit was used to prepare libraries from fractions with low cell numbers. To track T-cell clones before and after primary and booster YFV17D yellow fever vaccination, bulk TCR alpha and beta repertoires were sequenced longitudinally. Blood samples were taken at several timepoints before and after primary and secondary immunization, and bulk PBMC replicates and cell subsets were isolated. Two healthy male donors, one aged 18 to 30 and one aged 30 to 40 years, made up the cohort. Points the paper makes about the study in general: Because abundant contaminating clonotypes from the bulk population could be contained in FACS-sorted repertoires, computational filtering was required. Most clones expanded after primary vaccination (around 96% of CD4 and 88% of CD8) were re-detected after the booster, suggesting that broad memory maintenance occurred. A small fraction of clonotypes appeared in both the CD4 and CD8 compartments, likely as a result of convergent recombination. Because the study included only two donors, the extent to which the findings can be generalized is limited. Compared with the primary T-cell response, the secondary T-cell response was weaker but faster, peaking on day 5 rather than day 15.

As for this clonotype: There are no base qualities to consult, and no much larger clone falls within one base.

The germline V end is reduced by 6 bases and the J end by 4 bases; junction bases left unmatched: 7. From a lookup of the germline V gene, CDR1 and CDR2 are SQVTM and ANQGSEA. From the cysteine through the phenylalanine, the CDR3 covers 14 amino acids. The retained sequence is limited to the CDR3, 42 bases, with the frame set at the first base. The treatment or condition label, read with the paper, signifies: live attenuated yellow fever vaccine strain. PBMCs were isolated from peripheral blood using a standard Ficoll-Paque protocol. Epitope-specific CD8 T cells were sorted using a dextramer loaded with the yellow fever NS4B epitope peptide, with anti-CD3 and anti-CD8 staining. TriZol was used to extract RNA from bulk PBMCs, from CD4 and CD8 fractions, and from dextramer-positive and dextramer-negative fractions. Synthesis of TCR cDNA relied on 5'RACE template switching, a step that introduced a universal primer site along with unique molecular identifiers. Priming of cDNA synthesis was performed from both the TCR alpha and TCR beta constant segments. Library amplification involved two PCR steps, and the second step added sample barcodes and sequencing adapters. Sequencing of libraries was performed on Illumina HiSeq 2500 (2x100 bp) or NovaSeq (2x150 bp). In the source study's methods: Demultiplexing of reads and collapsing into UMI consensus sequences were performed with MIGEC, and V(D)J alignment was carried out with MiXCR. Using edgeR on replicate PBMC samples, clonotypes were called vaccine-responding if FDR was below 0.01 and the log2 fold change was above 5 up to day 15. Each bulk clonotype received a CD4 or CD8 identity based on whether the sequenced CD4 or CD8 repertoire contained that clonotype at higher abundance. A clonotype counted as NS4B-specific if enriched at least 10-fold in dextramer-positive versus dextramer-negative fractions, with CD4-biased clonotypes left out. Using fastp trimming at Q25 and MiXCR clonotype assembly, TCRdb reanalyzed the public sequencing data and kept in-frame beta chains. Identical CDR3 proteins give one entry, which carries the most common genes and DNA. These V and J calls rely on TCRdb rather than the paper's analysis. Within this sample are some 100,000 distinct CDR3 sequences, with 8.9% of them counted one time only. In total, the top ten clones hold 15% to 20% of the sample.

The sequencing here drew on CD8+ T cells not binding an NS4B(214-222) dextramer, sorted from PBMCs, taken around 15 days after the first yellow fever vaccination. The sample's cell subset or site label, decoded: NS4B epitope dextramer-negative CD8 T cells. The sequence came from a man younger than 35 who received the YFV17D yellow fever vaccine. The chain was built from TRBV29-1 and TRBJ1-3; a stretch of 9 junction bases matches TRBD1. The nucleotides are TGCAGCGTCGGGAACAGGGGGCCAGGAAACACCATATATTTT. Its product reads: CSVGNRGPGNTIYF.